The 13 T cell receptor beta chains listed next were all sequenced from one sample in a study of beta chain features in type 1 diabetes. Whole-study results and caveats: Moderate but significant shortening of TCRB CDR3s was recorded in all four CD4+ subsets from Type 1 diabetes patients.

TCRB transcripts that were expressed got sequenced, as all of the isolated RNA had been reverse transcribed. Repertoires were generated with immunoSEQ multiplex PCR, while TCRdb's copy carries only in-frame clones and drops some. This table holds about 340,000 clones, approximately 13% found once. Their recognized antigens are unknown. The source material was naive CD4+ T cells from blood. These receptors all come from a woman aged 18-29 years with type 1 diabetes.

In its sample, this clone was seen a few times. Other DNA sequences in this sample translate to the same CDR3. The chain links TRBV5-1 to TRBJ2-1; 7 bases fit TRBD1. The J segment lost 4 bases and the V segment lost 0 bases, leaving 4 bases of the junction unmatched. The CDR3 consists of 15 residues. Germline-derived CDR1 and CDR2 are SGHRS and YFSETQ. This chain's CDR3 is CASSLGQGPYNEQFF. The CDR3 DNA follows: TGCGCCAGCAGCTTGGGACAGGGCCCTTACAATGAGCAGTTCTTC.

The CDR3 loop is CASSPYDYWRLAGVQDEQFF. CDR3 nucleotide sequence: TGTGCCAGCAGTCCATACGACTATTGGAGACTAGCGGGAGTTCAGGATGAGCAGTTCTTC. The chain carries TRBV28 and TRBJ2-1; 12 nucleotides agree with TRBD2. Germline CDR1 reads MDHEN; CDR2 reads SYDVKM. The CDR3 totals 20 residues. V dropped 5 bases and J dropped 8; count of bases not matched to a gene: 22.

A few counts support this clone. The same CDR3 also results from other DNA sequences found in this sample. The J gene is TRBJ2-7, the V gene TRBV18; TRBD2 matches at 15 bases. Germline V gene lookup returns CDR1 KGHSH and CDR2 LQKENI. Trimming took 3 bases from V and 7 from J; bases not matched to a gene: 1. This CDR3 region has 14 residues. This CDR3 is CASSPGLAGGEQYV. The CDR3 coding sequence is TGTGCCAGCTCACCGGGACTAGCGGGAGGAGAGCAGTACGTC.

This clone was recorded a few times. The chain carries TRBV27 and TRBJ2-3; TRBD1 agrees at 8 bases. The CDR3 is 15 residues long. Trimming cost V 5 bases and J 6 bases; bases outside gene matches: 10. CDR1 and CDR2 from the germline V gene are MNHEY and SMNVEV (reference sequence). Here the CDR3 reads CASSLGQGWADTQYF. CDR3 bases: TGTGCCAGCAGTCTCGGACAGGGTTGGGCTGATACGCAGTATTTT.

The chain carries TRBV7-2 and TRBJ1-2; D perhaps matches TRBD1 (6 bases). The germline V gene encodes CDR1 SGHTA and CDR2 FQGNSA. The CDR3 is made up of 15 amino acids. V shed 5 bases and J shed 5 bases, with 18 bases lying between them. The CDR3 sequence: CASSLRQDRGYGYTF. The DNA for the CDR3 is TGTGCCAGCAGCCTCCGTCAGGACAGAGGATATGGCTACACCTTC.

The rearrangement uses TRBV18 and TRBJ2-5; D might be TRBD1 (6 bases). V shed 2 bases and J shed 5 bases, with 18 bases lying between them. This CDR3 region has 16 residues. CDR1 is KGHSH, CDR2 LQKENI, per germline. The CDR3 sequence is CASSPVPQGMVETQYF. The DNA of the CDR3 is TGTGCCAGCTCACCAGTTCCGCAGGGGATGGTCGAGACCCAGTACTTC.

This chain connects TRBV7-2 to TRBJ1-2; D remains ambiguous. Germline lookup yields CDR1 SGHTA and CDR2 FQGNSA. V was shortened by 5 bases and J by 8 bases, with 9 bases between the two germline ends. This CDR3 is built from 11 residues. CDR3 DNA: TGTGCCAGCAGCCTACCCGCCGGCTACACCTTC. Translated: CASSLPAGYTF.

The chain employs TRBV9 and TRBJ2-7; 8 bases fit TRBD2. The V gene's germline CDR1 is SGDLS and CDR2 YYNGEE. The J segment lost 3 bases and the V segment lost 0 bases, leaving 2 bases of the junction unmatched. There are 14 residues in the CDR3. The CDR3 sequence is CASSVDRGGYEQYV. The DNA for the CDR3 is TGTGCCAGCAGCGTAGACCGGGGGGGCTACGAGCAGTACGTC.

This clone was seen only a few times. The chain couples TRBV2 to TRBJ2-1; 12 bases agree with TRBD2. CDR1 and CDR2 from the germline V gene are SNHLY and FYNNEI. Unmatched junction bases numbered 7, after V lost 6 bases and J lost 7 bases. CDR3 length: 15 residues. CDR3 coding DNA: TGTGCCAGCAGGCCGACTAGCGGGAGAGGGAATGAGCAGTTCTTC. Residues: CASRPTSGRGNEQFF. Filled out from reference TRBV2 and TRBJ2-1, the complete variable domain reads EPEVTQTPSHQVTQMGQEVILRCVPISNHLYFYWYRQILGQKVEFLVSFYNNEISEKSEIFDDQFSVERPDGSNFTLKIRSTKLEDSAMYFCASRPTSGRGNEQFFGPGTRLTVL.

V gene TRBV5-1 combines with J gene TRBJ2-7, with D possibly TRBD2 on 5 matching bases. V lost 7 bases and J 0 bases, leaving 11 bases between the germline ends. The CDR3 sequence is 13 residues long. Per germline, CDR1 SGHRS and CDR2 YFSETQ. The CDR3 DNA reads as TGCGCCAGCGGTACTAGGAGCTCCTACGAGCAGTACTTC. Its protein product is CASGTRSSYEQYF.

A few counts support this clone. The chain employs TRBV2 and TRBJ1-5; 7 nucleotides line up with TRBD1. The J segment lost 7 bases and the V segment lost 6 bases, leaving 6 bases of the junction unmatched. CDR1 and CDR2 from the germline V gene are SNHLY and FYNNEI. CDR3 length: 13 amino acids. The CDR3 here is CASRPTGTQPQHF. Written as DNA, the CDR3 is TGTGCCAGCAGGCCGACAGGGACCCAGCCCCAGCATTTT.

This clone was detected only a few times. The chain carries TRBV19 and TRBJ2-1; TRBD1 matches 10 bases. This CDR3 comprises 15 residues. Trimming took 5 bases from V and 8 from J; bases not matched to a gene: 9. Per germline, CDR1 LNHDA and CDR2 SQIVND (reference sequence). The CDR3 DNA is TGTGCCAGTAGTTCAAAAGACAGGGGGCTGTATGAGCAGTTCTTC. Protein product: CASSSKDRGLYEQFF.

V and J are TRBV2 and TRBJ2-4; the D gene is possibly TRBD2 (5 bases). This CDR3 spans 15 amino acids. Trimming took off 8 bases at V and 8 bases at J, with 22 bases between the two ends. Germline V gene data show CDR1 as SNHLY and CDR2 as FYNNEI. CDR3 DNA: TGTGCCAGCGGTGGAGAGTTATTAGCGAACCACATTCAGTACTTC. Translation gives CASGGELLANHIQYF.